The T cell receptor (beta chain) described here comes from a study of blood T cell repertoires in COVID-19. CDR3 size: 14 residues. Trimming removed 1 base at V and 4 bases at J, with 10 bases between. Germline V gene lookup returns CDR1 LGHNA and CDR2 YNFKEQ. Here immunoSEQ multiplex PCR was the method, and the copy in TCRdb shows in-frame clones only, minus some. Counted here are some 330,000 clones, under 95% occurring once; the ten biggest clones make up less than 20%. Source material: PBMCs or T cells enriched from blood (not recorded which). This TCR came from a woman in her twenties or thirties who had recovered from COVID-19. The chain carries TRBV4-2 and TRBJ2-5, with unresolved D. CDR3 sequence reads: CASSQGLVGETQYF. CDR3 sequence (DNA): TGTGCCAGCAGCCAAGGACTGGTGGGAGAGACCCAGTACTTC.